This T cell receptor (beta chain) stems from a study of blood T cell repertoires in COVID-19. As for the study in general: PBMCs, B-cell-depleted T cells, or T cells were the source of the cDNA or gDNA that made up the material.

Profiled with immunoSEQ multiplex PCR; TCRdb holds only in-frame clones, not every one. Of roughly 220,000 clones detected, 80% appear once; the ten largest clones hold 4.3%. Participant age was 18 to 89 years, and participants resided in roughly 24 US areas. V lost 0 bases, J lost 0 bases, and 8 bases lay in between. This CDR3 contains 15 residues. The germline CDR1 and CDR2 sequences are MNHEY and SVGAGI. The chain recombines TRBV6-5 with TRBJ1-2, with D perhaps TRBD1 (6 bases). This clonotype was sampled from a man between 25 and 39 years old with acute COVID-19. The material sequenced was PBMCs or T cells enriched from blood (not recorded which). CDR3 region: CASSYSDSPNYGYTF. CDR3 nucleotide sequence: TGTGCCAGCAGTTACTCGGACAGTCCTAACTATGGCTACACCTTC.